The clone carrying this T cell receptor beta chain was picked up a small number of times. Its antigen is as yet unknown. CD45RO-negative, CCR7-positively selected cells formed the naive CD8 fraction, excluding terminally differentiated effector memory CD45RA+ cells. Those who donated were healthy HIV-negative adults, with no recent acute infections or vaccinations reported. This entry is derived from a study of shared clonotypes between healthy human individuals. General study findings and limits: Clonotype sharing among donors was expected to depend on sequencing depth. Investigators collected only blood, and repertoires in tissues likely differ.

Each subset's genomic DNA was shared equally among a number of immunoSEQ plates. Profiling relied on immunoSEQ multiplex PCR, and the TCRdb table lists in-frame clones only, not all of them. The repertoire consists of some 1,900,000 clones, with about 94% occurring once and the leading ten covering 1% to 1.5%. CDR1 and CDR2 (germline): MNHNY, SVGAGI (reference sequence). Trimming cost V 2 bases and J 6 bases, with 10 bases left between them. This CDR3 spans 14 amino acids. The V and J genes are TRBV6-6 and TRBJ1-4; D unclear. Source material: naive CD8+ T cells sorted from blood. This receptor was obtained from a man between 18 and 29 years old in good health. DNA for the CDR3: TGTGCCAGCAGTTACGAAAGCGGAGATGAAAAACTGTTTTTT. Translation: CASSYESGDEKLFF.